This entry features one TCR beta chain sequence. Its antigen remains unidentified. Losses at the gene ends were 0 bases for V and 4 bases for J; bases not matched to a gene: 5. This CDR3 is 15 amino acids long. Germline CDR1 is SGDLS and CDR2 is YYNGEE. Second-dose recipients at about 4 or about 12 weeks were treated as one pooled group. The data belong to a study of T cell responses to AZD1222 COVID-19 vaccine. Study-level results: Only 5 or 6 people who got AZD1222 tested seropositive at baseline. A reported finding is that nearly half of spike-specific TCRs target unmutated variant regions.

Assay: immunoSEQ multiplex PCR; the TCRdb copy retains only in-frame clones and omits some. The table has 130,000 or so clones, 70% to 85% seen once; the top ten hold about 25%. The material sequenced was peripheral blood, taken 28 days after the second AZD1222 dose. This sequence was found in an adult who received the AZD1222 COVID-19 vaccine. The chain joins TRBV9 to TRBJ2-7; 9 positions agree with TRBD1. The CDR3: CASSVEGQGGYEQYF. The CDR3 DNA follows: TGTGCCAGCAGCGTAGAGGGACAGGGTGGGTACGAGCAGTACTTC.